This entry features one TCR beta chain sequence. The sample comes from a study of blood T cell repertoires in COVID-19. Measured with immunoSEQ multiplex PCR; TCRdb has only the in-frame clones, and not every one. The data contain over 100,000 clones, approximately 88% of them singletons. The germline V gene encodes CDR1 MNHEY and CDR2 SVGAGI. The CDR3 has 13 residues. Trimming cost V 5 bases and J 11 bases; bases outside gene matches: 10. The clonotype originates from a man aged 50-59 years with acute or convalescent COVID-19. This chain links TRBV6-5 with TRBJ1-1; 8 bases align to TRBD1. Sequencing used peripheral blood. This chain's CDR3 is CASSPTGQVGAFF. The CDR3 coding sequence is TGTGCCAGCAGTCCGACGGGACAGGTGGGCGCTTTCTTT.